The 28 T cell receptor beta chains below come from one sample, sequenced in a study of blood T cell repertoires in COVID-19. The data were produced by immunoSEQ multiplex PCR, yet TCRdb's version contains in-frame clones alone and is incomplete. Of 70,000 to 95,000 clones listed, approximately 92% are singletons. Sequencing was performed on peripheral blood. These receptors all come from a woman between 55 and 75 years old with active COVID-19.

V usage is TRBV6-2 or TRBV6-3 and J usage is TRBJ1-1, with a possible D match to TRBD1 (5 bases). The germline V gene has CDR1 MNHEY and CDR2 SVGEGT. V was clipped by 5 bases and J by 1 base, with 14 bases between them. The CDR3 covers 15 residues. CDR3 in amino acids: CASSGRRGWNTEAFF. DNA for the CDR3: TGTGCCAGCAGTGGCAGGAGGGGTTGGAACACTGAAGCTTTCTTT.

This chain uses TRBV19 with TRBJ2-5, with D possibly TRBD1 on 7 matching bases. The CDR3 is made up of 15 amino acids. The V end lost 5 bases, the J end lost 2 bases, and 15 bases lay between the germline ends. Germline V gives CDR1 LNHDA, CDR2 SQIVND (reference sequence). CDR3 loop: CASSPPPGGQETQYF. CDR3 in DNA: TGTGCCAGTAGTCCGCCGCCAGGGGGGCAAGAGACCCAGTACTTC.

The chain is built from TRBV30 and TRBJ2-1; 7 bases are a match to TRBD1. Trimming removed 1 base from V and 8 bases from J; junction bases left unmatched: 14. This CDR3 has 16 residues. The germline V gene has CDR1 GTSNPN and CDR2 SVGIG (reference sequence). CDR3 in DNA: TGTGCCTGGAGTGCAAATGACAGGGTGTTTCCATATGAGCAGTTCTTC. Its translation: CAWSANDRVFPYEQFF. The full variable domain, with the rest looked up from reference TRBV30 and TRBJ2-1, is SQTIHQWPATLVQPVGSPLSLECTVEGTSNPNLYWYRQAAGRGLQLLFYSVGIGQISSEVPQNLSASRPQDRQFILSSKKLLLSDSGFYLCAWSANDRVFPYEQFFGPGTRLTVL.

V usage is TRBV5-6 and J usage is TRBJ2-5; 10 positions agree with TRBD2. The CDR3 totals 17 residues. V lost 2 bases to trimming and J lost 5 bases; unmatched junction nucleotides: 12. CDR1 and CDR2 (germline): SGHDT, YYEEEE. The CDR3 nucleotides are TGTGCCAGCAGCTTCGGTCCTAGCGGGGGTGCGGGGGAGACCCAGTACTTC. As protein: CASSFGPSGGAGETQYF.

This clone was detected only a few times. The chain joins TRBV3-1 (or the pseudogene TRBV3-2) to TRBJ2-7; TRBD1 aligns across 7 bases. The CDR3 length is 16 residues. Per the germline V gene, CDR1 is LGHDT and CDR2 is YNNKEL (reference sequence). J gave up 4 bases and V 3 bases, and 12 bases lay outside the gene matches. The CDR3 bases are TGTGCCAGCAGCCAGGACCTCGGGACAGTAAGGTACGAGCAGTACTTC. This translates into CASSQDLGTVRYEQYF.

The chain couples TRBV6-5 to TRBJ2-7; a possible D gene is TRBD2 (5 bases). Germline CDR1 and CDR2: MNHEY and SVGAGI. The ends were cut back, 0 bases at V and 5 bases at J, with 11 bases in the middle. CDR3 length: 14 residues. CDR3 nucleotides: TGTGCCAGCAGTTACTCTAACGGGGATAACGAGCAGTACTTC. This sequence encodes CASSYSNGDNEQYF.

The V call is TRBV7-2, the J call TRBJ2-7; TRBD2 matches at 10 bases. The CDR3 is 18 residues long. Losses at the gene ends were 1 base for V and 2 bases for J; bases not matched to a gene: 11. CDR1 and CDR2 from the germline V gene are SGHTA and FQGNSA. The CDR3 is CASSLEGDWTSGTYEQYF. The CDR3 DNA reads TGTGCCAGCAGCTTAGAGGGAGATTGGACTAGCGGAACCTACGAGCAGTACTTC.

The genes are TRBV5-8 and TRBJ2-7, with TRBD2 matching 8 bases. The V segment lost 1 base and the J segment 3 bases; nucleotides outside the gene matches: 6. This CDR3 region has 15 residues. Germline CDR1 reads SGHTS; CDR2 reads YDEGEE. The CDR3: CASSLTSGPLYEQYF. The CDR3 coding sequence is TGTGCCAGCAGCTTGACTAGCGGACCCCTCTACGAGCAGTACTTC.

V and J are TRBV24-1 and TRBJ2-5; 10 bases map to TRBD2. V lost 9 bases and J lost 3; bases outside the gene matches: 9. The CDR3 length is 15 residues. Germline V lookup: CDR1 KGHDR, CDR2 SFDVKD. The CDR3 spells CATGRGLAEEETQYF. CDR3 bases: TGTGCCACCGGAAGAGGACTAGCGGAAGAAGAGACCCAGTACTTC.

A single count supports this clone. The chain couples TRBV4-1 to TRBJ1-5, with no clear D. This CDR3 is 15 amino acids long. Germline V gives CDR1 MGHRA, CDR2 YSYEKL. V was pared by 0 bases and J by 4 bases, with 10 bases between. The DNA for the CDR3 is TGCGCCAGCAGCCAAGAGTGGGGAGGTAATCAGCCCCAGCATTTT. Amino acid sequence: CASSQEWGGNQPQHF.

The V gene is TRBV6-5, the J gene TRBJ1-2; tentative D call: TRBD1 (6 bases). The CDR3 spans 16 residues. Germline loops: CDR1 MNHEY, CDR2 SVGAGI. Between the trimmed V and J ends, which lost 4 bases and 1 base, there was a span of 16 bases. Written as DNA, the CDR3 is TGTGCCAGCAGTTTCCTCGGACAGCGAGATAACTATGGCTACACCTTC. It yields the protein CASSFLGQRDNYGYTF.

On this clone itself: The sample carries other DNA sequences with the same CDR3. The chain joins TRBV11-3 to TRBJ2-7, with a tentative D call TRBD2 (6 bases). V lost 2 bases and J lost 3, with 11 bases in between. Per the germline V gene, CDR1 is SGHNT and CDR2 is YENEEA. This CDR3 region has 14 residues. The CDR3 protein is CASSLNRGGYEQYF. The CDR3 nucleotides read TGTGCCAGCAGCTTAAACCGGGGAGGCTACGAGCAGTACTTC. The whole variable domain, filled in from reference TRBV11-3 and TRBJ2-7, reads EAGVVQSPRYKIIEKKQPVAFWCNPISGHNTLYWYLQNLGQGPELLIRYENEEAVDDSQLPKDRFSAERLKGVDSTLKIQPAELGDSAVYLCASSLNRGGYEQYFGPGTRLTVT.

The CDR3 spells CASSSRAKVSYEQYF. Written as DNA, the CDR3 is TGTGCCAGCAGTTCCCGAGCGAAGGTCTCCTACGAGCAGTACTTC. The rearrangement links TRBV27 to TRBJ2-7; unclear D gene. CDR1 MNHEY and CDR2 SMNVEV come from the germline V gene (reference sequence). This CDR3 spans 15 amino acids. Trimming took 4 bases from V and 0 from J, leaving 13 bases between them.

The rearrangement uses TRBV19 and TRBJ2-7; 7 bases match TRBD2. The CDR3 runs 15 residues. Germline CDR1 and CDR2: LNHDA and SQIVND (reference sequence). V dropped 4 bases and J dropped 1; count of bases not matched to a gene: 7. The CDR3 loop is CASSSGGSLSYEQYF. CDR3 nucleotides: TGTGCCAGTAGTAGCGGGGGTTCCCTTTCCTACGAGCAGTACTTC.

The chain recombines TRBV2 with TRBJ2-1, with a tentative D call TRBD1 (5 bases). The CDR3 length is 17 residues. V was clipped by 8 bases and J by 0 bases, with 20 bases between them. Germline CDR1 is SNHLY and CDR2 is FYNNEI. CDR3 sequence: CASGFFRERGSYNEQFF. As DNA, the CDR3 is TGTGCCAGCGGGTTTTTCAGGGAAAGGGGCTCCTACAATGAGCAGTTCTTC.

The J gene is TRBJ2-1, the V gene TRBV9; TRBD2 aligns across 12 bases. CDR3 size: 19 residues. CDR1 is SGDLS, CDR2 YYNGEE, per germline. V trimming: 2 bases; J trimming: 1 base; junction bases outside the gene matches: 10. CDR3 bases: TGTGCCAGCAGCGTTAAGACTAGCGGGAGTTTTGGTTCCTACAATGAGCAGTTCTTC. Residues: CASSVKTSGSFGSYNEQFF. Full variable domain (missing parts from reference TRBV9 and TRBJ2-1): DSGVTQTPKHLITATGQRVTLRCSPRSGDLSVYWYQQSLDQGLQFLIQYYNGEERAKGNILERFSAQQFPDLHSELNLSSLELGDSALYFCASSVKTSGSFGSYNEQFFGPGTRLTVL.

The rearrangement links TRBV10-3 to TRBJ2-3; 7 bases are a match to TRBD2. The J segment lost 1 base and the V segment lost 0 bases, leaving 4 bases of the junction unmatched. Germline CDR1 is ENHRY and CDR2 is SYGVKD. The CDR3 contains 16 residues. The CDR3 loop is CAISESTSLRTDTQYF. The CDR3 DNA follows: TGTGCCATCAGTGAGTCGACTAGCCTGCGCACAGATACGCAGTATTTT.

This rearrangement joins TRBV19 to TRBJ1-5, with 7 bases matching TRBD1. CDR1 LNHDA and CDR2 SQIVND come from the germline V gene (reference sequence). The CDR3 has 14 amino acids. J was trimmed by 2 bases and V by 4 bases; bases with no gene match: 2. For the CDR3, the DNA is TGTGCCAGTAGTAGGGGACAGCGCAATCAGCCCCAGCATTTT. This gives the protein CASSRGQRNQPQHF.

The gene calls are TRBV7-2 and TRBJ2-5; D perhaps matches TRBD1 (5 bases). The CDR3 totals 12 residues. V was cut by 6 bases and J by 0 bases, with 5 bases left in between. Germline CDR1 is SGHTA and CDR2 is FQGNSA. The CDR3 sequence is CASRQDQETQYF. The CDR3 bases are TGTGCCAGCAGACAGGACCAAGAGACCCAGTACTTC. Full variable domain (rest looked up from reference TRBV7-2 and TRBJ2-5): GAGVSQSPSNKVTEKGKDVELRCDPISGHTALYWYRQSLGQGLEFLIYFQGNSAPDKSGLPSDRFSAERTGGSVSTLTIQRTQQEDSAVYLCASRQDQETQYFGPGTRLLVL.

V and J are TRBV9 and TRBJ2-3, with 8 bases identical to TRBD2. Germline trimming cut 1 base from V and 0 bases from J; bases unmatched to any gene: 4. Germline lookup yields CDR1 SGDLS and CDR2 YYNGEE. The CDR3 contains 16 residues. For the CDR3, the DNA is TGTGCCAGCAGCGTACGGCTAGCGGGTAGCACAGATACGCAGTATTTT. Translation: CASSVRLAGSTDTQYF.

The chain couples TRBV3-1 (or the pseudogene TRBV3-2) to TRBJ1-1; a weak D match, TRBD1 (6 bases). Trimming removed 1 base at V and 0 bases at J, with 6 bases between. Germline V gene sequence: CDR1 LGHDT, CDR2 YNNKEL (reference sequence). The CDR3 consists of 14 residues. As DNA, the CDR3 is TGTGCCAGCAGCCAAGGGACAGTGAACACTGAAGCTTTCTTT. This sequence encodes CASSQGTVNTEAFF.

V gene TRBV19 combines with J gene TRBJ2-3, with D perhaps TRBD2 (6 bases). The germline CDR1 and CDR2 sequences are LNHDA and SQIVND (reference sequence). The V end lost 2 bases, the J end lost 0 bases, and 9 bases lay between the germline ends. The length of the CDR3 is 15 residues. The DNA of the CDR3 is TGTGCCAGTAGTATACCCGGGACTAGCACAGATACGCAGTATTTT. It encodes CASSIPGTSTDTQYF.

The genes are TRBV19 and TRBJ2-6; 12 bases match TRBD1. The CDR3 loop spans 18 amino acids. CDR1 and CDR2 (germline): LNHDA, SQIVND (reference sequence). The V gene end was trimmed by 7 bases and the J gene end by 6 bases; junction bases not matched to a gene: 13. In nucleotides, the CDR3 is TGTGCCAGTACCCGAAACCGGGACAGGGGGCAGTTGGCCAACGTCCTGACTTTC. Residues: CASTRNRDRGQLANVLTF.

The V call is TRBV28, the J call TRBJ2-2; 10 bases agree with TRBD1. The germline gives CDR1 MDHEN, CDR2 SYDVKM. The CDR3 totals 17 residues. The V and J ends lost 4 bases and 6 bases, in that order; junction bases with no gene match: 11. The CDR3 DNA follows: TGTGCCAGCAGTTCAGCACTGGGACAGGGGATGTCCGGGGAGCTGTTTTTT. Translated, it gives CASSSALGQGMSGELFF.

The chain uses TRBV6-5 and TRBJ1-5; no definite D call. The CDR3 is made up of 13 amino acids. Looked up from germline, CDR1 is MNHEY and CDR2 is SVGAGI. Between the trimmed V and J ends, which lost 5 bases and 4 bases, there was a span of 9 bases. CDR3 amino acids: CASSLALNQPQHF. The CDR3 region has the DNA TGTGCCAGCAGTCTGGCCTTGAATCAGCCCCAGCATTTT.

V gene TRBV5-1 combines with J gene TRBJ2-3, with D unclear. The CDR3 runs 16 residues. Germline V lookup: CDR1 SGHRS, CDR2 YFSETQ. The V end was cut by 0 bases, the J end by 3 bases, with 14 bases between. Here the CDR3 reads CASSLASTTGTDTQYF. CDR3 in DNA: TGCGCCAGCAGCTTGGCGTCGACGACTGGGACAGATACGCAGTATTTT.

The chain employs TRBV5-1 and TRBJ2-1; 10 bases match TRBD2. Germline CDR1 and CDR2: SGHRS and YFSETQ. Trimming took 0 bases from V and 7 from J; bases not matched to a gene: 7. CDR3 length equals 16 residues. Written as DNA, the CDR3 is TGCGCCAGCAGCTTGGTAACTAGCGGGAAGGTTAATGAGCAGTTCTTC. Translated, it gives CASSLVTSGKVNEQFF. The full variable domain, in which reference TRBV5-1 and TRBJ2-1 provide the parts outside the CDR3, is KAGVTQTPRYLIKTRGQQVTLSCSPISGHRSVSWYQQTPGQGLQFLFEYFSETQRNKGNFPGRFSGRQFSNSRSEMNVSTLELGDSALYLCASSLVTSGKVNEQFFGPGTRLTVL.

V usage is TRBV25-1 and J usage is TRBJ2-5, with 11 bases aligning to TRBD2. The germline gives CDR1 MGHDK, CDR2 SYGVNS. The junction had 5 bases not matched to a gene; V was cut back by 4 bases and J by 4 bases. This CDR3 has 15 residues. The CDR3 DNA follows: TGTGCCAGCAGTGCCCCTCTAGCGGGGGGAGAGACCCAGTACTTC. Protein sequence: CASSAPLAGGETQYF.